This is a list of T cell receptor beta chains from one sample in a study of radiotherapy plus CTLA-4 blockade in lung cancer. Profiled with immunoSEQ multiplex PCR; TCRdb holds only in-frame clones, not every one. The table records tens of thousands of clones, 72% of them present only once. The sample was peripheral blood, taken from a patient treated with radiotherapy plus ipilimumab. Receptors originate from a human donor with non-small cell lung cancer whose response to radiotherapy plus ipilimumab could not be evaluated. The CDR3 runs from the conserved cysteine through the conserved F or W. The order of the fields is V gene, clone size, J gene, D gene, CDR3 protein, CDR3 DNA. A D gene is named only where the DNA matches it firmly. Where a row states a size, it is once, few, many or the class of an expanded clone; other rows omit it.

TRBV30,-,TRBJ1-1,-,CAWTPSAGKFMNTEAFF,TGTGCCTGGACCCCGTCGGCAGGAAAATTCATGAACACTGAAGCTTTCTTT
TRBV19,once,TRBJ1-6,TRBD1,CASSMFPGQGDAYNSPLHF,TGTGCCAGTAGTATGTTTCCGGGACAGGGAGACGCCTATAATTCACCCCTCCACTTT
TRBV4-1,-,TRBJ1-4,-,CASSPRGTPNEKLFF,TGCGCCAGCAGCCCGCGGGGGACACCAAATGAAAAACTGTTTTTT
TRBV7-9,-,TRBJ1-4,-,CASSLGGGPGEKLFF,TGTGCCAGCAGCTTAGGAGGAGGCCCAGGAGAAAAACTGTTTTTT
TRBV6-6,few,TRBJ1-3,-,CASSQDTNSGNTIYF,TGTGCCAGCAGTCAGGACACAAACTCTGGAAACACCATATATTTT
TRBV4-1,-,TRBJ1-5,TRBD1,CASSQVSGTANQPQHF,TGCGCCAGCAGCCAAGTATCCGGGACAGCTAATCAGCCCCAGCATTTT
TRBV7-3,-,TRBJ2-1,TRBD2,CASSYLPGLASNEQFF,TGTGCCAGCAGCTACTTACCGGGACTAGCGTCCAATGAGCAGTTCTTC
TRBV6-5,-,TRBJ2-7,-,CASSPPGEPQQYF,TGTGCCAGCAGTCCCCCCGGGGAACCCCAGCAGTACTTC
TRBV10-2,-,TRBJ2-7,TRBD1,CASSVGQGNEQYF,TGCGCCAGCAGTGTGGGACAGGGGAACGAGCAGTACTTC
TRBV18,-,TRBJ1-5,TRBD1,CASSPDRRSQPQHF,TGTGCCAGCTCGCCGGACAGGAGGTCTCAGCCCCAGCATTTT
TRBV7-6,-,TRBJ2-7,TRBD2,CASSPTRGRGSYEQYF,TGTGCCAGCAGCCCTACTCGTGGGCGGGGGTCCTACGAGCAGTACTTC
TRBV11-3,-,TRBJ1-3,TRBD1,CASSSGQGNTIYF,TGTGCCAGCAGCTCTGGACAGGGTAACACCATATATTTT
TRBV5-5,-,TRBJ1-6,-,CASSLEGRTYNSPLHF,TGTGCCAGCAGCTTGGAGGGGAGGACCTATAATTCACCCCTCCACTTT
TRBV6-4,-,TRBJ2-3,TRBD2,CASSDTGGGGGTDTQYF,TGTGCCAGCAGTGACACCGGCGGGGGAGGGGGCACAGATACGCAGTATTTT
TRBV13,-,TRBJ2-1,TRBD1,CASSVTGVGDEQFF,TGTGCCAGCAGCGTGACAGGGGTGGGCGATGAGCAGTTCTTC
TRBV29-1,-,TRBJ1-1,-,CSVEPPGGGPTTEAFF,TGCAGCGTTGAACCCCCGGGGGGGGGCCCCACCACTGAAGCTTTCTTT
TRBV7-9,-,TRBJ2-7,TRBD2,CASSPGLAGEYPAYEQYF,TGTGCCAGCAGCCCGGGACTAGCGGGAGAATACCCCGCCTACGAGCAGTACTTC
TRBV6-4,-,TRBJ2-3,-,CASSEQGFSTDTQYF,TGTGCCAGCAGTGAACAGGGATTTAGCACAGATACGCAGTATTTT
TRBV5-6,-,TRBJ2-5,-,CASSPPGLPPETQYF,TGTGCCAGCAGCCCTCCGGGACTCCCGCCGGAGACCCAGTACTTC
TRBV30,-,TRBJ2-7,-,CAWSGQTYEQYF,TGTGCCTGGAGCGGACAGACCTACGAGCAGTACTTC
TRBV28,once,TRBJ2-5,TRBD1,CAIMTGQGEETQYF,TGTGCCATCATGACAGGGCAGGGTGAGGAGACCCAGTACTTC
TRBV11-3,once,TRBJ2-7,-,CASSLVGLPSYEQYF,TGTGCCAGCAGCTTAGTGGGCCTACCTTCCTACGAGCAGTACTTC
TRBV5-4,-,TRBJ1-2,TRBD1,CASSLGTGENYGYTF,TGTGCCAGCAGTCTCGGGACAGGAGAAAACTATGGCTACACCTTC
TRBV7-2,-,TRBJ1-4,TRBD1,CASSQGQGYEKLFF,TGTGCCAGCAGCCAGGGACAGGGTTATGAAAAACTGTTTTTT
TRBV18,-,TRBJ2-2,-,CASSRGTGELFF,TGTGCCAGCTCACGAGGGACCGGGGAGCTGTTTTTT
TRBV5-4,-,TRBJ2-1,TRBD2,CASSLVGLATYNEQFF,TGTGCCAGCAGCTTGGTGGGACTAGCGACCTACAATGAGCAGTTCTTC
TRBV29-1,-,TRBJ2-5,TRBD1,CSVDRGRGETQYF,TGCAGCGTGGACAGGGGGCGGGGGGAGACCCAGTACTTC
TRBV19,-,TRBJ2-2,-,CASSAGIGRGRTGELFF,TGTGCCAGTAGTGCTGGAATCGGCAGGGGCCGCACCGGGGAGCTGTTTTTT
TRBV27,-,TRBJ2-7,TRBD2,CASSLTSGSLHEQYF,TGTGCCAGCAGTCTGACTAGCGGGAGTCTCCACGAGCAGTACTTC
TRBV13,few,TRBJ2-3,TRBD2,CASAGGGSDTQYF,TGTGCCAGCGCGGGGGGGGGCTCAGATACGCAGTATTTT
TRBV6-1,-,TRBJ2-1,-,CASSKEVRNEQFF,TGTGCCAGCAGCAAAGAGGTGAGGAATGAGCAGTTCTTC
TRBV4-2,-,TRBJ1-5,TRBD1,CASDPGTGGNQPQHF,TGTGCCAGCGATCCCGGGACAGGGGGCAATCAGCCCCAGCATTTT
TRBV11-2,-,TRBJ1-3,-,CASSFTGVLSGNTIYF,TGTGCCAGCAGCTTCACCGGAGTCCTCTCTGGAAACACCATATATTTT
TRBV7-9,-,TRBJ2-1,-,CASSLPDEQFF,TGTGCCAGCAGCTTACCGGATGAGCAGTTCTTC
TRBV5-1,-,TRBJ1-2,TRBD1,CASSLGQGLGYTF,TGCGCCAGCAGCTTGGGACAGGGGTTGGGCTACACCTTC
TRBV7-3,-,TRBJ2-2,-,CASSGGANTGELFF,TGTGCCAGCAGCGGGGGGGCTAACACCGGGGAGCTGTTTTTT
TRBV30,-,TRBJ1-1,-,CAWSVRGGTEAFF,TGTGCCTGGAGTGTACGGGGGGGGACTGAAGCTTTCTTT
TRBV9,-,TRBJ2-1,-,CASSVRFESNEQFF,TGTGCCAGCAGCGTCAGGTTCGAGTCCAATGAGCAGTTCTTC
TRBV9,few,TRBJ2-7,TRBD1,CASSPQGTGGYPYEQYF,TGTGCCAGCAGCCCCCAGGGGACAGGGGGCTACCCCTACGAGCAGTACTTC
TRBV13,-,TRBJ2-3,TRBD2,CASSLGLAGSSTDTQYF,TGTGCCAGCAGCTTAGGCTTAGCGGGGTCCAGCACAGATACGCAGTATTTT
TRBV15,-,TRBJ2-3,TRBD1,CATSSGQGGGDTQYF,TGTGCCACCAGCAGCGGACAGGGTGGGGGGGATACGCAGTATTTT
TRBV11-3,-,TRBJ2-1,TRBD2,CASSLGLAGAYNEQFF,TGTGCCAGCAGCTTGGGACTAGCGGGGGCCTACAATGAGCAGTTCTTC
TRBV7-9,-,TRBJ1-2,-,CASSQQQGSGVYTF,TGTGCCAGCAGCCAGCAACAGGGCAGTGGTGTCTACACCTTC
TRBV7-2,once,TRBJ2-5,-,CASSLASSSQETQYF,TGTGCCAGCAGCTTAGCGAGTAGCAGCCAAGAGACCCAGTACTTC
TRBV11-1,-,TRBJ2-5,-,CASSLSGHQETQYF,TGTGCCAGCAGCTTAAGCGGTCACCAAGAGACCCAGTACTTC
TRBV5-1,-,TRBJ1-1,-,CASSFSDEAFF,TGCGCCAGCAGCTTCTCTGATGAGGCTTTCTTT
TRBV6-1,-,TRBJ1-2,-,CASSEFGQGYGYTF,TGTGCCAGCAGTGAATTCGGGCAGGGCTATGGCTACACCTTC
TRBV6-4,few,TRBJ2-3,TRBD2,CASSDTGTSGASTQYF,TGTGCCAGCAGTGACACGGGGACTAGCGGGGCGAGTACGCAGTATTTT
TRBV2,-,TRBJ2-3,-,CASSDGGWSTDTQYF,TGTGCCAGCAGTGACGGCGGGTGGTCCACAGATACGCAGTATTTT